The clone carrying this T cell receptor beta chain was observed at least ten times. Antigen unknown. This sample is part of a study of response to subunit inactivated influenza vaccine. Study-wide results and caveats: There was a suggestion from the authors that each seasonal influenza vaccination recruits few new T cells.

TCRdb independently ran MiXCR on the RT-PCR reads; one entry per CDR3 protein. The data show 800,000 to 1,000,000 distinct CDR3 sequences, around 21% seen once. Germline loops: CDR1 DFQATT, CDR2 SNEGSKA (reference sequence). Trimming took 0 bases from V and 2 from J, leaving 12 bases between them. The CDR3 sequence is 15 residues long. Specimen: PBMCs from blood, collected less than 6 days after vaccination. The sequence was collected from a man aged 50 to 59 who received an inactivated influenza vaccine. The chain recombines TRBV20-1 with TRBJ2-3; a weak D match, TRBD2 (5 bases). The CDR3 DNA follows: TGCAGTGCTAGAGATCCCAAGCGGAACACAGATACGCAGTATTTT. It yields the protein CSARDPKRNTDTQYF.